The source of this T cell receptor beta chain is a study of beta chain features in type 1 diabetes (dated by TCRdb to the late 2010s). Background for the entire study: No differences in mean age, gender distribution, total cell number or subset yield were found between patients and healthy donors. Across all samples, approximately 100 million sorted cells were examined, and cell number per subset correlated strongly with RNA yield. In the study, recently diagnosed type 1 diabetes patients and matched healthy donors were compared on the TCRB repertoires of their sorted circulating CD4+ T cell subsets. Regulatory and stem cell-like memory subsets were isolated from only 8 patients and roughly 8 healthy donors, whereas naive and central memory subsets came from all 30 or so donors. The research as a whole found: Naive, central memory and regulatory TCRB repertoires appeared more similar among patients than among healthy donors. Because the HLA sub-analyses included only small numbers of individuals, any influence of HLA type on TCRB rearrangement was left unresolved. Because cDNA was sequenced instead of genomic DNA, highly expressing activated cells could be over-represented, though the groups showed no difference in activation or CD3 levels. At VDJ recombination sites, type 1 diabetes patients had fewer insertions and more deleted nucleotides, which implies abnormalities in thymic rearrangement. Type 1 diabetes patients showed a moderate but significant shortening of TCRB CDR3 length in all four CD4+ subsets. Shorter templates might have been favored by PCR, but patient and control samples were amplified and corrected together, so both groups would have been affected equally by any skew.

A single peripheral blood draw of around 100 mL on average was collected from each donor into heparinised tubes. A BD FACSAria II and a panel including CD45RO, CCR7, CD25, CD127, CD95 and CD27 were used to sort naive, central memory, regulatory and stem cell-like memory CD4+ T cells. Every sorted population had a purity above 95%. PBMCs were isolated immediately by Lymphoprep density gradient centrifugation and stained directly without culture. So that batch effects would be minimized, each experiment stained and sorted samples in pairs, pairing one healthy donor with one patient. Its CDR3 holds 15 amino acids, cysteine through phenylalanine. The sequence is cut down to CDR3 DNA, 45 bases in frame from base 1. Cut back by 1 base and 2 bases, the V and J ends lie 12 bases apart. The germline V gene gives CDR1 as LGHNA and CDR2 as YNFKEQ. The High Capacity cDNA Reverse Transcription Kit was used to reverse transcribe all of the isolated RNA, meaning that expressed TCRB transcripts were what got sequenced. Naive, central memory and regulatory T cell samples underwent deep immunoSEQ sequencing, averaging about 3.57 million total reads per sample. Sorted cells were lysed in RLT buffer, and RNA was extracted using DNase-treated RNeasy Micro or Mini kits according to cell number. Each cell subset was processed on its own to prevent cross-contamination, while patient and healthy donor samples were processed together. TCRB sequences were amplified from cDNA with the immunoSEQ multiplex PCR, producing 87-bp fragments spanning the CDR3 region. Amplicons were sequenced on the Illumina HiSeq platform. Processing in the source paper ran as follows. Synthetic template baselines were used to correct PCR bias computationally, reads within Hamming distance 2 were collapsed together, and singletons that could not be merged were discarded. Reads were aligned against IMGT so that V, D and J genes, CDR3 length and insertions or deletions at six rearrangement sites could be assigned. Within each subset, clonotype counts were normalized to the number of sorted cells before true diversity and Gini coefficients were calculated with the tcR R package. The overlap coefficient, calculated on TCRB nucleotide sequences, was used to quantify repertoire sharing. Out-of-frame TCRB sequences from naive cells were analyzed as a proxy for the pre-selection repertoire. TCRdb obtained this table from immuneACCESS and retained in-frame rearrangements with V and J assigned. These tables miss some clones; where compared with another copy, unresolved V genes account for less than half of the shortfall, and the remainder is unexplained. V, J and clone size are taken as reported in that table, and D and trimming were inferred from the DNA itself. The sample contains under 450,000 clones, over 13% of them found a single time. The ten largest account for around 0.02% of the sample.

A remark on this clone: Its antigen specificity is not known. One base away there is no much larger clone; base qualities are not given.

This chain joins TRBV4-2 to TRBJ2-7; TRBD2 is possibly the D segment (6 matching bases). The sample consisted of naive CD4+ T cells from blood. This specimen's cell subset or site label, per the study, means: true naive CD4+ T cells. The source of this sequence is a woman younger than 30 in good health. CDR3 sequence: CASSQVISGAYEQYF. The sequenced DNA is TGTGCCAGCAGCCAAGTGATTAGCGGAGCCTACGAGCAGTACTTC.